Presented here are 10 T cell receptor beta chains from one specimen sequenced in a study of T cell responses to AZD1222 COVID-19 vaccine. Sequenced by immunoSEQ multiplex PCR; TCRdb stores in-frame clones only, minus some. The table lists about 140,000 clones, 90% of them singletons. Specimen: peripheral blood, collected 28 days after the second AZD1222 dose. The origin of the receptors is an adult who received the AZD1222 COVID-19 vaccine.

This clone appeared once. The chain recombines TRBV25-1 with TRBJ1-6; D is perhaps TRBD1 (6 bases). Germline-derived CDR1 and CDR2 are MGHDK and SYGVNS. The CDR3 runs to 13 residues. Trimming took off 5 bases at V and 10 bases at J, with 12 bases between the two ends. CDR3 sequence reads: CASSIQGYSPLHF. Written as DNA, the CDR3 is TGTGCCAGCAGTATTCAGGGGTACTCACCCCTCCACTTT. The full variable domain, its missing parts supplied by reference TRBV25-1 and TRBJ1-6, is EADIYQTPRYLVIGTGKKITLECSQTMGHDKMYWYQQDPGMELHLIHYSYGVNSTEKGDLSSESTVSRIRTEHFPLTLESARPSHTSQYLCASSIQGYSPLHFGNGTRLTVT.

J is TRBJ1-2 and V is TRBV7-9; D is perhaps TRBD1 (5 bases). The CDR3 has 14 amino acids. Germline assignment: CDR1 SEHNR and CDR2 FQNEAQ (reference sequence). Trimming took off 5 bases at V and 4 bases at J, with 14 bases between the two ends. The CDR3: CASSPPGLLYGYTF. The CDR3 region has the DNA TGTGCCAGCAGCCCCCCAGGGCTGCTCTATGGCTACACCTTC.

This clone has only a few counts. The genes are TRBV6-1 and TRBJ1-2, with D possibly matching TRBD1 (6 bases). Germline CDR1 MNHNS, CDR2 SASEGT. The CDR3 runs 17 residues. V dropped 2 bases and J dropped 4 bases, with 20 bases sitting between them. The CDR3 here is CASSERLTGTFVYGYTF. In DNA, the CDR3 is TGTGCCAGCAGTGAAAGACTCACAGGGACGTTCGTCTATGGCTACACCTTC.

This sequence joins TRBV9 and TRBJ2-2, with 11 nucleotides matching TRBD2. The CDR3 sequence is 17 residues long. Germline CDR1 reads SGDLS; CDR2 reads YYNGEE. Unmatched junction bases numbered 3, after V lost 0 bases and J lost 2 bases. DNA of the CDR3: TGTGCCAGCAGCGTAGGACTAGCGGGATATAACACCGGGGAGCTGTTTTTT. Translating gives CASSVGLAGYNTGELFF.

The chain employs TRBV11-1 and TRBJ2-2; D might be TRBD2 (6 bases). The CDR3 contains 14 residues. Trimming took 0 bases from V and 5 from J, leaving 7 bases between them. The germline V gene has CDR1 SGHAT and CDR2 FQDESV (reference sequence). The CDR3 is CASSLAAGTGELFF. The CDR3 region has the DNA TGTGCCAGCAGCTTAGCGGCGGGGACCGGGGAGCTGTTTTTT. The entire variable domain, with the rest obtained from reference TRBV11-1 and TRBJ2-2, is as follows: EAEVAQSPRYKITEKSQAVAFWCDPISGHATLYWYRQILGQGPELLVQFQDESVVDDSQLPKDRFSAERLKGVDSTLKIQPAELGDSAMYLCASSLAAGTGELFFGEGSRLTVL.

The rearrangement links TRBV5-4 to TRBJ2-4; TRBD1 matches at 10 bases. This CDR3 is built from 18 residues. The germline V gene has CDR1 SGHNT and CDR2 YYREEE (reference sequence). J gave up 0 bases and V 2 bases, and 8 bases lay outside the gene matches. The CDR3: CASSFGTGARIAKNIQYF. The CDR3 nucleotides are TGTGCCAGCAGCTTTGGGACAGGGGCTAGAATAGCCAAAAACATTCAGTACTTC.

The chain couples TRBV10-3 to TRBJ2-7, with D maybe TRBD2 (5 bases). Germline CDR1 and CDR2: ENHRY and SYGVKD. The germline V and J ends were trimmed by 6 bases and 0 bases, with 15 bases remaining between them. The CDR3 is 15 amino acids. The CDR3 protein is CAISLVDGGSYEQYF. As DNA, the CDR3 is TGTGCCATCAGCTTAGTTGACGGAGGCTCCTACGAGCAGTACTTC.

V and J are TRBV19 and TRBJ1-5, with TRBD1 as a possible D gene (5 bases). The germline V and J ends were trimmed by 3 bases and 7 bases, with 19 bases remaining between them. CDR3 length: 16 amino acids. Germline V gene data show CDR1 as LNHDA and CDR2 as SQIVND (reference sequence). CDR3 DNA: TGTGCCAGTAGTATGGACATACGGGGGTCTGGACAGCCCCAGCATTTT. Its translation is CASSMDIRGSGQPQHF.

The gene calls are TRBV30 and TRBJ1-2; TRBD1 is a possible D gene (5 bases). There are 14 residues in the CDR3. Looked up from germline, CDR1 is GTSNPN and CDR2 is SVGIG (reference sequence). Between the trimmed V and J ends, which lost 0 bases and 2 bases, there was a span of 10 bases. This chain's CDR3 is CAWSVQEGNYGYTF. DNA of the CDR3: TGTGCCTGGAGTGTACAAGAGGGGAACTATGGCTACACCTTC.

The genes are TRBV18 and TRBJ1-2, with TRBD1 matching over 8 bases. CDR1 and CDR2 from the germline V gene are KGHSH and LQKENI. This CDR3 is 14 amino acids long. Trimming cost V 3 bases and J 4 bases; bases outside gene matches: 4. This CDR3 is CASSPDRVSYGYTF. The CDR3, as DNA: TGTGCCAGCTCACCGGACAGGGTGAGCTATGGCTACACCTTC.